Following are 25 T cell receptor beta chains from one sample sequenced in a study of siplizumab effects on memory and regulatory T cells. The protocol was immunoSEQ multiplex PCR, while the TCRdb copy is restricted to in-frame clones and leaves out a portion. The sample consists of about 87,000 clones, approximately 90% of them appearing once. Sequencing was carried out using CD4+ T cells sorted from blood. The receptors stem from a human donor in good health.

The genes are TRBV5-6 and TRBJ1-5, with 9 bases aligning to TRBD1. This CDR3 region has 17 residues. Germline V gives CDR1 SGHDT, CDR2 YYEEEE. With 2 bases clipped from V and 2 bases from J, the junction kept 8 bases outside the gene matches. The CDR3 spells CASSLQGASGGNQPQHF. The CDR3 DNA reads TGTGCCAGCAGCTTACAGGGGGCCTCAGGGGGCAATCAGCCCCAGCATTTT.

V is TRBV30 and J is TRBJ1-1; perhaps TRBD1 as D (6 bases). Trimming took 3 bases from V and 1 from J, leaving 15 bases between them. The CDR3 runs to 15 residues. Germline lookup yields CDR1 GTSNPN and CDR2 SVGIG (reference sequence). The CDR3 coding sequence is TGTGCCTGGAGCCGGAGAAGGACAGCGAACACTGAAGCTTTCTTT. Translating gives CAWSRRRTANTEAFF.

The chain employs TRBV27 and TRBJ2-6; D gene unclear. In germline, CDR1 is MNHEY, CDR2 SMNVEV (reference sequence). The CDR3 has 19 amino acids. V gave up 2 bases and J gave up 2 bases, with 19 bases separating them. CDR3 bases: TGTGCCAGCAGTTTACGGCCTGAGCGCCTCGAACCTGGGGCCAACGTCCTGACTTTC. This encodes CASSLRPERLEPGANVLTF. Looking up the rest from reference TRBV27 and TRBJ2-6 gives the full variable domain: EAQVTQNPRYLITVTGKKLTVTCSQNMNHEYMSWYRQDPGLGLRQIYYSMNVEVTDKGDVPEGYKVSRKEKRNFPLILESPSPNQTSLYFCASSLRPERLEPGANVLTFGAGSRLTVL.

This clone was detected only once. The CDR3 DNA is TGTGCCAGCAGCTTAGGACATGGGACAGACCCTAGCACAGATACGCAGTATTTT. As protein: CASSLGHGTDPSTDTQYF. The V call is TRBV7-2, the J call TRBJ2-3, with TRBD1 matching over 7 bases. The CDR3 spans 18 residues. Trimming cost V 1 base and J 0 bases; bases outside gene matches: 10. Germline V gene lookup returns CDR1 SGHTA and CDR2 FQGNSA.

The genes are TRBV5-6 and TRBJ1-1, with no clear D. Germline V gene lookup returns CDR1 SGHDT and CDR2 YYEEEE. The CDR3 consists of 11 residues. V lost 3 bases and J 7 bases, leaving 7 bases between the germline ends. The CDR3 protein is CASSWRYEAFF. In DNA, the CDR3 is TGTGCCAGCAGCTGGAGATATGAAGCTTTCTTT.

J is TRBJ1-2 and V is TRBV19; 7 positions match TRBD1. Per the germline V gene, CDR1 is LNHDA and CDR2 is SQIVND (reference sequence). CDR3 length equals 13 residues. Germline trimming cut 4 bases from V and 3 bases from J; bases unmatched to any gene: 2. CDR3 sequence reads: CASSTTGDYGYTF. The CDR3 DNA reads as TGTGCCAGTAGTACAACAGGGGACTATGGCTACACCTTC. Supplemented by reference TRBV19 and TRBJ1-2, the full variable domain reads DGGITQSPKYLFRKEGQNVTLSCEQNLNHDAMYWYRQDPGQGLRLIYYSQIVNDFQKGDIAEGYSVSREKKESFPLTVTSAQKNPTAFYLCASSTTGDYGYTFGSGTRLTVV.

The genes are TRBV6-5 and TRBJ2-2; 8 bases fit TRBD2. This CDR3 has 15 residues. CDR1 MNHEY and CDR2 SVGAGI come from the germline V gene. The ends lost 7 bases at V and 2 bases at J; junction bases unmatched: 6. The CDR3 DNA reads TGTGCCAGCAAAGAAAGCGGGAGAAACACCGGGGAGCTGTTTTTT. As protein: CASKESGRNTGELFF.

This chain joins TRBV9 and TRBJ2-1; 13 bases fit TRBD2. V lost 2 bases to trimming and J lost 5 bases; unmatched junction nucleotides: 7. CDR1 and CDR2 from the germline V gene are SGDLS and YYNGEE. This CDR3 is 17 amino acids long. CDR3 coding DNA: TGTGCCAGCAGCGTGGTGCCGGGACTAGCGGGAAACAATGAGCAGTTCTTC. This codes for CASSVVPGLAGNNEQFF.

This clone was seen a single time. This rearrangement joins TRBV5-1 to TRBJ2-7, with 9 bases identical to TRBD1. Germline CDR1 SGHRS, CDR2 YFSETQ. The CDR3 totals 14 residues. Trimming took 4 bases from V and 1 from J; bases not matched to a gene: 3. The CDR3 nucleotides read TGCGCCAGCAGCCAGACAGGGGGTTCCTACGAGCAGTACTTC. Amino acid sequence: CASSQTGGSYEQYF.

This chain joins TRBV4-1 and TRBJ2-5; TRBD1 might be the D (6 bases). The germline V gene encodes CDR1 MGHRA and CDR2 YSYEKL. The CDR3 loop spans 16 amino acids. V shed 0 bases and J shed 2 bases, with 13 bases lying between them. The CDR3 region is CASSQEGGWAQETQYF. The CDR3 DNA reads TGCGCCAGCAGCCAAGAAGGGGGTTGGGCACAAGAGACCCAGTACTTC.

The gene calls are TRBV9 and TRBJ2-1, with D maybe TRBD2 (6 bases). This CDR3 comprises 14 residues. The V end was cut by 0 bases, the J end by 4 bases, with 8 bases between. Per germline, CDR1 SGDLS and CDR2 YYNGEE. The CDR3 sequence: CASSVAGVYNEQFF. The CDR3 region has the DNA TGTGCCAGCAGCGTAGCGGGAGTTTACAATGAGCAGTTCTTC.

This clone was recorded once. The chain has TRBV19 and TRBJ2-3, with D perhaps being TRBD1 or TRBD2 (5 bases each). Germline V gene lookup returns CDR1 LNHDA and CDR2 SQIVND (reference sequence). The CDR3 extends over 14 amino acids. V was trimmed by 5 bases and J by 6 bases, leaving 15 bases between them. CDR3 amino acids: CASSSAGATDTQYF. The CDR3 DNA reads as TGTGCCAGTAGTTCAGCCGGGGCCACGGATACGCAGTATTTT.

The chain links TRBV9 to TRBJ2-3; no firm D call. Trimming cost V 2 bases and J 4 bases, with 5 bases left between them. Germline CDR1 reads SGDLS; CDR2 reads YYNGEE. This CDR3 contains 12 residues. CDR3 DNA sequence: TGTGCCAGCAGCGTTCTAGCAGATACGCAGTATTTT. Its translation is CASSVLADTQYF.

J is TRBJ2-2 and V is TRBV9; TRBD2 aligns across 12 bases. The CDR3 covers 17 residues. Trimming at V came to 1 base and at J to 3 bases, leaving 4 bases not matched to a gene. Per germline, CDR1 SGDLS and CDR2 YYNGEE. CDR3 sequence reads: CASSVRASGGDTGELFF. DNA for the CDR3: TGTGCCAGCAGCGTAAGGGCTAGCGGGGGGGACACCGGGGAGCTGTTTTTT.

This chain joins TRBV4-1 and TRBJ1-1, with D possibly matching TRBD1 (6 bases). Trimming pared 0 bases from V and 1 base from J, leaving 15 bases between. This CDR3 has 17 amino acids. The germline V gene has CDR1 MGHRA and CDR2 YSYEKL. The CDR3 sequence is CASSQDSSGGQNTEAFF. The CDR3 DNA follows: TGCGCCAGCAGCCAAGATTCGTCGGGGGGACAGAACACTGAAGCTTTCTTT.

V usage is TRBV7-9 and J usage is TRBJ1-3, with unresolved D. Germline CDR1 reads SEHNR; CDR2 reads FQNEAQ (reference sequence). Trimming took 5 bases from V and 2 from J, leaving 10 bases between them. CDR3 length equals 14 residues. The CDR3 region has the DNA TGTGCCAGCAGCGCCGGTAGTGCTGGAAACACCATATATTTT. Translation: CASSAGSAGNTIYF. Complete variable domain (other parts from reference TRBV7-9 and TRBJ1-3): DTGVSQNPRHKITKRGQNVTFRCDPISEHNRLYWYRQTLGQGPEFLTYFQNEAQLEKSRLLSDRFSAERPKGSFSTLEIQRTEQGDSAMYLCASSAGSAGNTIYFGEGSWLTVV.

The chain employs TRBV7-8 and TRBJ2-7; 7 bases fit TRBD1. The CDR3 length is 13 residues. Germline assignment: CDR1 SGHVS and CDR2 FQNEAQ. Trimming took 3 bases from V and 5 from J; bases not matched to a gene: 4. The CDR3, as DNA: TGTGCCAGCAGCTTGACAGGGACCCACGAGCAGTACTTC. This translates into CASSLTGTHEQYF.

The chain is built from TRBV29-1 and TRBJ1-1, with D hard to call. Trimming stripped 2 bases from V and 0 bases from J, with 7 bases between. Germline-derived CDR1 and CDR2 are SQVTM and ANQGSEA. The CDR3 loop spans 13 amino acids. CDR3 sequence: CSVEKTLNTEAFF. The CDR3 region has the DNA TGCAGCGTTGAAAAGACACTGAACACTGAAGCTTTCTTT.

The chain couples TRBV5-1 to TRBJ2-5; D gene uncertain. V was shortened by 0 bases and J by 5 bases, with 11 bases between the two germline ends. Germline assignment: CDR1 SGHRS and CDR2 YFSETQ. The CDR3 consists of 14 residues. The CDR3 is CASSLVPGAETQYF. The DNA of the CDR3 is TGCGCCAGCAGCTTGGTGCCGGGCGCGGAGACCCAGTACTTC.

The chain joins TRBV9 to TRBJ1-2; D not certain. Trimming took off 0 bases at V and 7 bases at J, with 16 bases between the two ends. Germline V gene lookup returns CDR1 SGDLS and CDR2 YYNGEE. This CDR3 region has 15 residues. The CDR3 bases are TGTGCCAGCAGCGTAGTGGAGCGGGGAATATTTGGCTACACCTTC. Translated: CASSVVERGIFGYTF.

This sequence joins TRBV14 and TRBJ1-6, with D perhaps TRBD1 (5 bases). The germline V and J ends were trimmed by 2 bases and 8 bases, with 10 bases remaining between them. The CDR3 runs 14 residues. Germline-derived CDR1 and CDR2 are SGHDN and FVKESK. The CDR3 DNA reads TGTGCCAGCAGCCAACTAGCGACAGATTCACCCCTCCACTTT. Translated: CASSQLATDSPLHF.

The chain carries TRBV7-9 and TRBJ2-7; 9 bases fit TRBD1. In germline, CDR1 is SEHNR, CDR2 FQNEAQ (reference sequence). V dropped 3 bases and J dropped 7; count of bases not matched to a gene: 16. The CDR3 is 17 residues long. The CDR3 bases are TGTGCCAGCAGCTTTTCGCCCCCCGGGACAGGGATTGGGGAGCAGTACTTC. Its protein product is CASSFSPPGTGIGEQYF.

The sample holds one count of this clone. The sample contains more than one DNA sequence encoding this CDR3. The rearrangement joins TRBV15 to TRBJ2-7; D gene unclear. The CDR3 loop spans 13 amino acids. Germline values: CDR1 LNHNV, CDR2 YYDKDF (reference sequence). V lost 0 bases, J lost 3 bases, and 6 bases lay in between. The CDR3 region has the DNA TGTGCCACCAGCAGAGATCTCGTCTACGAGCAGTACTTC. Translated: CATSRDLVYEQYF.

J is TRBJ2-2 and V is TRBV9, with 7 bases that match TRBD1. The CDR3 has 16 residues. Germline V gene data show CDR1 as SGDLS and CDR2 as YYNGEE. V trimming: 4 bases; J trimming: 1 base; junction bases outside the gene matches: 7. This CDR3 reads CASSPKTGKNTGELFF. CDR3 in DNA: TGTGCCAGCAGCCCTAAGACAGGGAAGAACACCGGGGAGCTGTTTTTT.

Remarks on this clone: Other nucleotide sequences from this sample produce the same CDR3. The rearrangement links TRBV18 to TRBJ1-5, with D tentatively TRBD1 (5 bases). V was shortened by 6 bases and J by 4 bases, with 10 bases between the two germline ends. Germline V CDR1 and CDR2: KGHSH, LQKENI. The CDR3 is 13 amino acids. CDR3 bases: TGTGCCAGCTCCCCCGACAGAAATCAGCCCCAGCATTTT. Its protein product is CASSPDRNQPQHF.